Reported below is one TCR beta chain. The source of the sample is a study of control samples from healthy donors and cancer patients. Produced via immunoSEQ multiplex PCR; TCRdb's table is partial and in-frame only. The sample lists 70,000 to 85,000 clones; roughly 91% were seen once. CDR1 SGHTA and CDR2 FQGNSA come from the germline V gene. V dropped 5 bases and J dropped 5; count of bases not matched to a gene: 17. There are 17 residues in the CDR3. This sequence joins TRBV7-2 and TRBJ1-2; 7 nucleotides align to TRBD1. The sample taken for sequencing was blood. The source of this sequence is a man aged 45-60 years in good health. The CDR3 loop is CASSQAGRQGKAYGYTF. CDR3 DNA: TGTGCCAGCAGCCAGGCGGGCCGACAGGGAAAGGCGTATGGCTACACCTTC.